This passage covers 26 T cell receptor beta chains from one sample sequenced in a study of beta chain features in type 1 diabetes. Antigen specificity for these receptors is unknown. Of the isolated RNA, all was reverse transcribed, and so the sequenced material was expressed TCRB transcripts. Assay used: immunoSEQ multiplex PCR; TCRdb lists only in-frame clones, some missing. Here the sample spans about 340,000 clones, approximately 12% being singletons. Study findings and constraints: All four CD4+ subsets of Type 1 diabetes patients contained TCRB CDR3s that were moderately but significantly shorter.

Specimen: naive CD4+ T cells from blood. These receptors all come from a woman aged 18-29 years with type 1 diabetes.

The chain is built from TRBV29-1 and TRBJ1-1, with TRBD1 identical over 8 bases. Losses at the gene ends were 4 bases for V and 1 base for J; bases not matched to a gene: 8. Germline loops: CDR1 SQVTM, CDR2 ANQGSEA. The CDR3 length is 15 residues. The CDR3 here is CSVGVMDRANTEAFF. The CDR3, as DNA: TGCAGCGTTGGGGTAATGGACAGGGCGAACACTGAAGCTTTCTTT.

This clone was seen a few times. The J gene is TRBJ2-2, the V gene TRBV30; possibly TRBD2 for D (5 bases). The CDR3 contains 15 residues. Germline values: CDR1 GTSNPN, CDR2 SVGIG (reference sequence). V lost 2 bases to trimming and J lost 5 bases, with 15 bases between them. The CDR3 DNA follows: TGTGCCTGGAGTAGAGTCTACTCGGGGACCGGGGAGCTGTTTTTT. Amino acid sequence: CAWSRVYSGTGELFF.

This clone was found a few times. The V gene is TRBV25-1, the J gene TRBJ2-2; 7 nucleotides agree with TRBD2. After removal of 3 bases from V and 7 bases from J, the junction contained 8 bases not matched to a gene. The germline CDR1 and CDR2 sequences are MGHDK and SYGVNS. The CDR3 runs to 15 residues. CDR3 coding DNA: TGTGCCAGCAGTGATTCTCGACTAGCCGGCGGGGAGCTGTTTTTT. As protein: CASSDSRLAGGELFF.

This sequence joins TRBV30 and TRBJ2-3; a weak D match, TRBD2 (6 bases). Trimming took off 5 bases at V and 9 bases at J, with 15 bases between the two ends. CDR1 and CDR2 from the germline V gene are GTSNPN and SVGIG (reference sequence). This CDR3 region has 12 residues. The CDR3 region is CAWGLLGVTQYF. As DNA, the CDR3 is TGTGCCTGGGGACTACTAGGGGTAACGCAGTATTTT.

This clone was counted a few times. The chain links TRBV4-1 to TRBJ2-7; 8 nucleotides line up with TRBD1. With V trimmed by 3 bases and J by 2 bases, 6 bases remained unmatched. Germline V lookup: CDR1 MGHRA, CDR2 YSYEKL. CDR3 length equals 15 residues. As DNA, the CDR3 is TGCGCCAGCAGCCACGATCCGGGACAGGCCTACGAGCAGTACGTC. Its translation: CASSHDPGQAYEQYV.

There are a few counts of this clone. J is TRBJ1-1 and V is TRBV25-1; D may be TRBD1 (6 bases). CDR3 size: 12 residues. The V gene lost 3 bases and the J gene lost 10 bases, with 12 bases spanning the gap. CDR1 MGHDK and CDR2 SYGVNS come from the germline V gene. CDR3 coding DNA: TGTGCCAGCAGTGACAGGGGCGACGGAGCTTTCTTT. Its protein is CASSDRGDGAFF.

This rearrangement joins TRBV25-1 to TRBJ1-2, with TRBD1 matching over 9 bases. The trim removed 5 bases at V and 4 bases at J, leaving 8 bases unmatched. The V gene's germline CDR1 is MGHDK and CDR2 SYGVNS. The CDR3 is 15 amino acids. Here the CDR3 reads CASSPNPGQGYGYTF. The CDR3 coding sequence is TGTGCCAGCAGTCCTAATCCGGGACAGGGCTATGGCTACACCTTC.

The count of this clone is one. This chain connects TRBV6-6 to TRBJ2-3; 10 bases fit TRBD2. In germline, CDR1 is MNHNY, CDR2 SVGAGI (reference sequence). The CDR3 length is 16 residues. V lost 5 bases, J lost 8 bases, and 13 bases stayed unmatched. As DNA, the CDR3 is TGTGCCAGCAGTCCCCCAGGACTAGCGGACCGGGGTACGCAGTATTTT. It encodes CASSPPGLADRGTQYF.

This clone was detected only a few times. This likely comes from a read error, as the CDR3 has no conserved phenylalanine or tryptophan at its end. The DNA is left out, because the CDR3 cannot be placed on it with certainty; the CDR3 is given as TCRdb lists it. This CDR3 reads CASLTTGGA. The V call is TRBV23-1, the J call TRBJ1-1; the table calls TRBD1, which could not be checked here. TRBV23-1 is an open reading frame, and its role is uncertain. From its first to its last residue, the CDR3 has 9 amino acids.

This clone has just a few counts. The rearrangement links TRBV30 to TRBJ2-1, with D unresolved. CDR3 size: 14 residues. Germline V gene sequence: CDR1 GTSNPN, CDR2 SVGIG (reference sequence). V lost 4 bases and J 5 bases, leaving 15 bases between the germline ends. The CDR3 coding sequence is TGTGCCTGGACCCCTCCTAATTTAAACAATGAGCAGTTCTTC. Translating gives CAWTPPNLNNEQFF. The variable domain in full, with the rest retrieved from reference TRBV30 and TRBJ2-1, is SQTIHQWPATLVQPVGSPLSLECTVEGTSNPNLYWYRQAAGRGLQLLFYSVGIGQISSEVPQNLSASRPQDRQFILSSKKLLLSDSGFYLCAWTPPNLNNEQFFGPGTRLTVL.

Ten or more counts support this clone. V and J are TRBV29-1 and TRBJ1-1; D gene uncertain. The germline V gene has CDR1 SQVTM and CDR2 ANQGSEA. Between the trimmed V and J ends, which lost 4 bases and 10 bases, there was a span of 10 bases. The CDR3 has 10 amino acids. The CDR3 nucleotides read TGCAGCGTTGTACGTACGGGAGCTTTCTTT. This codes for CSVVRTGAFF.

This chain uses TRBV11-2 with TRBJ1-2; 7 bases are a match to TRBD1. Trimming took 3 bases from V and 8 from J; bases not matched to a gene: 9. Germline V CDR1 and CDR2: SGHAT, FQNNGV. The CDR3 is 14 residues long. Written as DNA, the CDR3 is TGTGCCAGCAGCTTCCGTGAGGGGGCGGGAGGCTACACCTTC. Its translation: CASSFREGAGGYTF.

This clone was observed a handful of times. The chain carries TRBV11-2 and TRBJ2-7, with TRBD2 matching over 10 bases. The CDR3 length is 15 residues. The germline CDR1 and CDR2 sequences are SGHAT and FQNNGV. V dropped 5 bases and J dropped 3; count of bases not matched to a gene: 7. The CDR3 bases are TGTGCCAGCAGCCGGACTAGCGGAAGAAACTACGAGCAGTACGTC. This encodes CASSRTSGRNYEQYV.

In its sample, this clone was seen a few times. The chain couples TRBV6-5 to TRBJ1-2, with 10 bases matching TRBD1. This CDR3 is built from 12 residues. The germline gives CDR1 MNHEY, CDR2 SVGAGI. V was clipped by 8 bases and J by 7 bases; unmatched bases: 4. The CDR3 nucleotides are TGTGCCAGCGGGACAGGGGCAAGTGGCTACACCTTC. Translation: CASGTGASGYTF.

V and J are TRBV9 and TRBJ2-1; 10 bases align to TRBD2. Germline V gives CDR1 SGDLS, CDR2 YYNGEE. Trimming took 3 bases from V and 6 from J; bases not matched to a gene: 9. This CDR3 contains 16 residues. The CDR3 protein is CASSEGLAGGGNEQFF. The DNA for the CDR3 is TGTGCCAGCAGCGAGGGATTAGCGGGAGGCGGCAATGAGCAGTTCTTC.

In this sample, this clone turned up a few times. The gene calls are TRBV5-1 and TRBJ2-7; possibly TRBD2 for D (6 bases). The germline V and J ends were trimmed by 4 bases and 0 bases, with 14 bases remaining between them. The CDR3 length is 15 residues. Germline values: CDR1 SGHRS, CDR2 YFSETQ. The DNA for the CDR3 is TGCGCCAGCAGCCTCGCCGCGGGACTCTCCTACGAGCAGTACTTC. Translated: CASSLAAGLSYEQYF.

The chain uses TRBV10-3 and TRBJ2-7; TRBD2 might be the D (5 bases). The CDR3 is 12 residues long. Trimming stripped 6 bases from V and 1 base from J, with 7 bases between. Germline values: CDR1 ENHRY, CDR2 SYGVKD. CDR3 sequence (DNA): TGTGCCATCAGCGGGGAATCCTACGAGCAGTACTTC. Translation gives CAISGESYEQYF.

The CDR3 sequence: CASSNSGEETQYF. The CDR3 DNA follows: TGTGCCAGCAGCAATTCAGGGGAAGAGACCCAGTACTTC. The chain combines TRBV9 with TRBJ2-5, with D possibly matching TRBD1 (6 bases). The length of the CDR3 is 13 residues. V lost 4 bases and J lost 3, with 10 bases in between. CDR1 and CDR2 (germline): SGDLS, YYNGEE.

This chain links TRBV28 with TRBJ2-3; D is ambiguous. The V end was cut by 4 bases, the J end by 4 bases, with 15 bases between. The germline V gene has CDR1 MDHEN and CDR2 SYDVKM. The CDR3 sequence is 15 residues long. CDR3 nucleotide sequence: TGTGCCAGCAGTTCACGGGTCGATCGCGCAGATACGCAGTATTTT. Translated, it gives CASSSRVDRADTQYF.

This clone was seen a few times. CDR3 coding DNA: TGTGCCAGCTCGAGCACAGATACGCAGTATTTT. Translated: CASSSTDTQYF. The V gene is TRBV6-6, the J gene TRBJ2-3; D remains ambiguous. The CDR3 consists of 11 residues. V was cut by 8 bases and J by 0 bases, with 3 bases left in between. Germline CDR1 and CDR2: MNHNY and SVGAGI (reference sequence).

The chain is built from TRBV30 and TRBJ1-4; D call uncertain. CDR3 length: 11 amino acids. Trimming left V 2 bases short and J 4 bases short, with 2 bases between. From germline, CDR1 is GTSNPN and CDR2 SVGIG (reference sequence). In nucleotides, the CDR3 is TGTGCCTGGAGTCATAATGAAAAACTGTTTTTT. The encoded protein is CAWSHNEKLFF.

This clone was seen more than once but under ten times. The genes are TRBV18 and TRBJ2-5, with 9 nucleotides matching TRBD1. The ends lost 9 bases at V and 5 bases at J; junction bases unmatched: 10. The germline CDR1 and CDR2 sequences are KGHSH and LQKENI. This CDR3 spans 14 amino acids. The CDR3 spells CASYPGQGPETQYF. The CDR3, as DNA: TGTGCCAGTTATCCGGGACAGGGACCGGAGACCCAGTACTTC.

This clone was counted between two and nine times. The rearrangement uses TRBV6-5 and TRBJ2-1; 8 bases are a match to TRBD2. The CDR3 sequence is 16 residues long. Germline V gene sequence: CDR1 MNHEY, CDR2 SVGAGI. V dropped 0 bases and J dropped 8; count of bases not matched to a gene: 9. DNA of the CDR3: TGTGCCAGCAGTTACTCGTGGACTAGCAGGATCCATGAGCAGTTCTTC. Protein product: CASSYSWTSRIHEQFF.

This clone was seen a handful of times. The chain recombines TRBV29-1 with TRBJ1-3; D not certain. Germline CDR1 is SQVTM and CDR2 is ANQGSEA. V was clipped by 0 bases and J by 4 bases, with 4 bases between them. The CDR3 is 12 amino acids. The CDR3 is CSVEDSGNTIYF. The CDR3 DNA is TGCAGCGTTGAAGACTCCGGAAACACCATATATTTT.

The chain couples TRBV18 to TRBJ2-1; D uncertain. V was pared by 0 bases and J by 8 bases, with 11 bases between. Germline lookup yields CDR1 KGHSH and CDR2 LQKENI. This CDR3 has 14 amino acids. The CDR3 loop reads CASSPPSPLDEQFF. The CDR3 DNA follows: TGTGCCAGCTCACCACCAAGCCCGCTTGATGAGCAGTTCTTC.

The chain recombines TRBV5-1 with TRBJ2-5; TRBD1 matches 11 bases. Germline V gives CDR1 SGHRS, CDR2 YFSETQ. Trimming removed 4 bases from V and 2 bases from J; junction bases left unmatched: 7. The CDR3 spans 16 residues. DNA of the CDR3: TGCGCCAGCAGCCCTCGGACAGGGGGCCTTCAAGAGACCCAGTACTTC. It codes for CASSPRTGGLQETQYF.